The 22 T cell receptor beta chains below all came from one sample that was sequenced in a study of control samples from healthy donors and cancer patients. Here immunoSEQ multiplex PCR was the method, and the copy in TCRdb shows in-frame clones only, minus some. The profile shows over 100,000 clones, about nine tenths of them singletons. The sample was blood. The receptors shown here come from a human donor in good health. The donor label of this sample is uncertain.

The J gene is TRBJ2-5, the V gene TRBV10-2; 10 nucleotides line up with TRBD2. CDR1 is WSHSY, CDR2 SAAADI, per germline. This CDR3 is built from 14 residues. V gave up 4 bases and J gave up 5 bases; unmatched junction bases: 4. CDR3: CASSVASGGETQYF. DNA of the CDR3: TGCGCCAGCAGTGTCGCTAGCGGGGGTGAGACCCAGTACTTC.

This sequence joins TRBV18 and TRBJ1-1; possibly TRBD1 for D (6 bases). V was cut by 7 bases and J by 4 bases, with 19 bases left in between. CDR1 and CDR2 from the germline V gene are KGHSH and LQKENI. This CDR3 spans 15 amino acids. CDR3 in DNA: TGTGCCAGCTTCAGCAACCGGGACACCCGCACTGAAGCTTTCTTT. Amino acid sequence: CASFSNRDTRTEAFF.

The chain combines TRBV3-1 (or the pseudogene TRBV3-2) with TRBJ1-4, with TRBD1 matching 7 bases. V dropped 0 bases and J dropped 10; count of bases not matched to a gene: 8. This CDR3 spans 15 amino acids. Germline lookup yields CDR1 LGHDT and CDR2 YNNKEL (reference sequence). Here the CDR3 DNA reads TGTGCCAGCAGCCAAGATCTGAGGGGGCCACGAAAACTGTTTTTT. Amino acids: CASSQDLRGPRKLFF.

This rearrangement joins TRBV19 to TRBJ1-2; 8 bases map to TRBD1. Germline CDR1 and CDR2: LNHDA and SQIVND (reference sequence). V lost 5 bases and J lost 4; bases outside the gene matches: 6. This CDR3 has 14 residues. This CDR3 is CASSRPGGAYGYTF. The CDR3 bases are TGTGCCAGTAGTCGCCCAGGGGGCGCCTATGGCTACACCTTC.

This chain uses TRBV7-8 with TRBJ1-1; the D is unclear. Between the trimmed V and J ends, which lost 2 bases and 4 bases, there was a span of 11 bases. The CDR3 runs to 14 residues. Germline CDR1 and CDR2: SGHVS and FQNEAQ. The CDR3: CASSLRASGTEAFF. The DNA for the CDR3 is TGTGCCAGCAGCTTAAGGGCCTCAGGCACTGAAGCTTTCTTT.

V is TRBV5-6 and J is TRBJ1-6; 8 positions agree with TRBD1. This CDR3 has 17 residues. Germline CDR1 SGHDT, CDR2 YYEEEE. After removal of 3 bases from V and 7 bases from J, the junction contained 12 bases not matched to a gene. The CDR3 is CASSWNRGALGNSPLHF. CDR3 in DNA: TGTGCCAGCAGCTGGAACAGGGGGGCGTTGGGAAATTCACCCCTCCACTTT. The entire variable domain, with the rest obtained from reference TRBV5-6 and TRBJ1-6, is as follows: DAGVTQSPTHLIKTRGQQVTLRCSPKSGHDTVSWYQQALGQGPQFIFQYYEEEERQRGNFPDRFSGHQFPNYSSELNVNALLLGDSALYLCASSWNRGALGNSPLHFGNGTRLTVT.

The chain carries TRBV6-6 and TRBJ1-4, with TRBD1 identical over 11 bases. CDR1 and CDR2 (germline): MNHNY, SVGAGI (reference sequence). The CDR3 is made up of 16 amino acids. V gave up 2 bases and J gave up 8 bases; unmatched junction bases: 7. The CDR3 sequence: CASSYLRDRGGEKLFF. CDR3 nucleotides: TGTGCCAGCAGTTACCTCCGGGACAGGGGGGGAGAAAAACTGTTTTTT.

In its sample, this clone was seen once. The CDR3 DNA reads TGTGCCAGCAGCCCCCGGGACGACCAAGGGACCTTC. It is translated as CASSPRDDQGTF. This sequence joins TRBV5-5 and TRBJ1-2; TRBD1 might be the D (5 bases). Trimming removed 4 bases at V and 14 bases at J, with 18 bases between. Per germline, CDR1 SGHKS and CDR2 YYEKEE (reference sequence). The CDR3 sequence is 12 residues long.

Of note for this clone: One end of the junction is discordant with germline, which a read error may explain. The chain recombines TRBV28 with TRBJ2-2; 11 nucleotides match TRBD1. The CDR3 consists of 14 residues. The germline V gene has CDR1 MDHEN and CDR2 SYDVKM. CDR3 DNA: TGTGCCAAGGACGGGACAGGGGGATTTGGGGGAGCTGTTTTT. Translated, it gives CAKDGTGGFGGAVF. The variable domain in full, completed from reference TRBV28 and TRBJ2-2, reads DVKVTQSSRYLVKRTGEKVFLECVQDMDHENMFWYRQDPGLGLRLIYFSYDVKMKEKGDIPEGYSVSREKKERFSLILESASTNQTSMYLCAKDGTGGFGGAVFGEGSRLTVL.

The chain recombines TRBV19 with TRBJ2-7, with D perhaps TRBD1 (6 bases). From germline, CDR1 is LNHDA and CDR2 SQIVND (reference sequence). The CDR3 totals 13 residues. The V and J ends lost 5 bases and 3 bases respectively, with 11 bases between them. CDR3 amino acids: CASSQTGFYEQYF. Here the CDR3 DNA reads TGTGCCAGTAGTCAGACAGGATTCTACGAGCAGTACTTC.

This clone was observed a handful of times. V usage is TRBV3-1 (or the pseudogene TRBV3-2) and J usage is TRBJ1-4, with a tentative D call TRBD1 (6 bases). The V end was cut by 3 bases, the J end by 8 bases, with 16 bases between. Germline-derived CDR1 and CDR2 are LGHDT and YNNKEL (reference sequence). The CDR3 has 15 amino acids. This CDR3 is CASSQGALRSEKLFF. The CDR3 nucleotides read TGTGCCAGCAGCCAGGGGGCCTTACGGAGCGAAAAACTGTTTTTT.

The genes are TRBV6-2 or TRBV6-3 and TRBJ1-2, with no clear D. V lost 1 base to trimming and J lost 8 bases, with 14 bases between them. CDR3 length: 14 residues. CDR1 and CDR2 from the germline V gene are MNHEY and SVGEGT. The chain's CDR3 is CASSYFSGIRGYTF. The CDR3 DNA is TGTGCCAGCAGTTACTTCTCGGGGATTCGGGGCTACACCTTC.

The chain recombines TRBV2 with TRBJ2-7; D remains ambiguous. This CDR3 comprises 14 residues. The V and J ends lost 4 bases and 5 bases respectively, with 15 bases between them. Germline CDR1 SNHLY, CDR2 FYNNEI. DNA of the CDR3: TGTGCCAGCAGTGTAGAAGTAGCATTCCACGAGCAGTACTTC. This encodes CASSVEVAFHEQYF. Combining the CDR3 with reference TRBV2 and TRBJ2-7 gives the whole variable domain EPEVTQTPSHQVTQMGQEVILRCVPISNHLYFYWYRQILGQKVEFLVSFYNNEISEKSEIFDDQFSVERPDGSNFTLKIRSTKLEDSAMYFCASSVEVAFHEQYFGPGTRLTVT.

This clone appeared a few times. The same CDR3 can be traced to other DNA sequences in this sample. J is TRBJ2-1 and V is TRBV3-1 (or the pseudogene TRBV3-2); D is perhaps TRBD1 (5 bases). Per germline, CDR1 LGHDT and CDR2 YNNKEL (reference sequence). V was clipped by 2 bases and J by 9 bases, with 5 bases between them. The CDR3 spans 11 residues. CDR3 DNA: TGTGCCAGCAGCCAAACAGGTGAGCAGTTCTTC. Translated, it gives CASSQTGEQFF.

V and J are TRBV5-6 and TRBJ2-7; no reliable D call. CDR3 length: 12 amino acids. Germline V lookup: CDR1 SGHDT, CDR2 YYEEEE. Trimming took 6 bases from V and 5 from J, leaving 12 bases between them. Written as DNA, the CDR3 is TGTGCCAGCAACTCCCAGCGTAACGAGCAGTACTTC. The encoded protein is CASNSQRNEQYF.

The chain recombines TRBV7-9 with TRBJ2-4, with 7 positions matching TRBD2. V lost 1 base and J lost 8; bases outside the gene matches: 5. Per germline, CDR1 SEHNR and CDR2 FQNEAQ (reference sequence). This CDR3 comprises 14 residues. DNA of the CDR3: TGTGCCAGCAGCTTAGGTTTAGGGAGGGACATTCAGTACTTC. Its translation: CASSLGLGRDIQYF.

J is TRBJ1-2 and V is TRBV2, with 8 bases matching TRBD1. CDR3 length equals 14 residues. The germline V gene encodes CDR1 SNHLY and CDR2 FYNNEI. The J segment lost 8 bases and the V segment lost 6 bases, leaving 11 bases of the junction unmatched. The CDR3 coding sequence is TGTGCCAGCAGCCCCGTATTCGGACAGGGCGGCTACACCTTC. Protein sequence: CASSPVFGQGGYTF.

The genes are TRBV29-1 and TRBJ2-1; D is unclear. Germline assignment: CDR1 SQVTM and CDR2 ANQGSEA. Trimming took 6 bases from V and 7 from J, leaving 10 bases between them. The CDR3 runs 11 residues. CDR3 sequence reads: CSVETWNEQFF. In DNA form, the CDR3 reads TGCAGCGTCGAGACGTGGAATGAGCAGTTCTTC.

The chain uses TRBV15 and TRBJ2-5; D gene ambiguous. The length of the CDR3 is 15 residues. Per germline, CDR1 LNHNV and CDR2 YYDKDF (reference sequence). The V end was cut by 0 bases, the J end by 2 bases, with 10 bases between. CDR3 DNA sequence: TGTGCCACCAGCAGAGATCCGGCAGTTCAAGAGACCCAGTACTTC. This sequence encodes CATSRDPAVQETQYF.

The chain recombines TRBV27 with TRBJ1-5; D is unresolved. The CDR3 extends over 14 amino acids. V gave up 7 bases and J gave up 0 bases, with 10 bases separating them. The V gene's germline CDR1 is MNHEY and CDR2 SMNVEV (reference sequence). The CDR3 nucleotides are TGTGCCAGCAACCTGAAGTATAGCAATCAGCCCCAGCATTTT. Encoded protein: CASNLKYSNQPQHF.

The V call is TRBV6-1, the J call TRBJ1-2, with TRBD1 identical over 10 bases. There are 15 residues in the CDR3. CDR1 and CDR2 (germline): MNHNS, SASEGT. Unmatched junction bases numbered 7, after V lost 3 bases and J lost 6 bases. CDR3 in DNA: TGTGCCAGCAGTGACCCGGGACAGGGGTCAGATGGCTACACCTTC. It translates to CASSDPGQGSDGYTF.

The V gene is TRBV6-5, the J gene TRBJ2-6; D uncertain. Germline V CDR1 and CDR2: MNHEY, SVGAGI. V lost 0 bases, J lost 2 bases, and 8 bases lay in between. The CDR3 has 16 residues. The CDR3 protein is CASSYSSYPGANVLTF. DNA for the CDR3: TGTGCCAGCAGTTACTCCAGCTACCCTGGGGCCAACGTCCTGACTTTC.